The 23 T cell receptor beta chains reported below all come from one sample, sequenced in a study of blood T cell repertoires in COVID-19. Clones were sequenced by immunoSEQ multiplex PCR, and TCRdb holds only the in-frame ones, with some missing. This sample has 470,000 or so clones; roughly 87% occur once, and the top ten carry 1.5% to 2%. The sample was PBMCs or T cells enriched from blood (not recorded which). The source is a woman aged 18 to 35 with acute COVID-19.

The CDR3 DNA sequence: TGTGCCAGCAGAAGGACAGGGAAAGAATCACCCCTCCACTTT. It encodes CASRRTGKESPLHF. The chain links TRBV6-5 to TRBJ1-6, with 8 bases matching TRBD1. The CDR3 consists of 14 residues. V shed 6 bases and J 10 bases; nucleotides not matched to a gene: 8. CDR1 is MNHEY and CDR2 is SVGAGI in the germline V gene.

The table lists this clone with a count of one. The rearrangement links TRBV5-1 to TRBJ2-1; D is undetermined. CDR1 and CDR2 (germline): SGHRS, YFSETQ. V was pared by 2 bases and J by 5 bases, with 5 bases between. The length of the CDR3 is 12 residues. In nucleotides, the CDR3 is TGCGCCAGCAGCTTTGAGAACAATGAGCAGTTCTTC. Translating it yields CASSFENNEQFF. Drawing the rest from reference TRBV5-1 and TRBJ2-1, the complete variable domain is KAGVTQTPRYLIKTRGQQVTLSCSPISGHRSVSWYQQTPGQGLQFLFEYFSETQRNKGNFPGRFSGRQFSNSRSEMNVSTLELGDSALYLCASSFENNEQFFGPGTRLTVL.

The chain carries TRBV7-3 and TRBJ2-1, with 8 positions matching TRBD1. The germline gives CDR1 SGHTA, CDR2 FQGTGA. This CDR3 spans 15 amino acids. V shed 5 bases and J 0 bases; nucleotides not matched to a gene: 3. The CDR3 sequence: CASSSDRGSYNEQFF. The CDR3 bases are TGTGCCAGCAGCAGCGACAGGGGCTCCTACAATGAGCAGTTCTTC.

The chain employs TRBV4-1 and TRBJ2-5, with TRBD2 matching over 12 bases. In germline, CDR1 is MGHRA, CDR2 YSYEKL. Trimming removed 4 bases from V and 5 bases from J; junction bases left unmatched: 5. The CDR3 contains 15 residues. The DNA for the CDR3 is TGCGCCAGCAGCCCCCTAGCGGGAGGGCTGGAGACCCAGTACTTC. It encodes CASSPLAGGLETQYF.

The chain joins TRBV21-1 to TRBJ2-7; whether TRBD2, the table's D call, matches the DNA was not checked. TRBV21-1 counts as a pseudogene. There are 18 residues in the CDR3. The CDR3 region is CASSKDPKKPTFGCEQYF. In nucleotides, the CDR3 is TGTGCCAGCAGCAAAGACCCTAAAAAACCAACGTTCGGGTGCGAGCAGTACTTC.

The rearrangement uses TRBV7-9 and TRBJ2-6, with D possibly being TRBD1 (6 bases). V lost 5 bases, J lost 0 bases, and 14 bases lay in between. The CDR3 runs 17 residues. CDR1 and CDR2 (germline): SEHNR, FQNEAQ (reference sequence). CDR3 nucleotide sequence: TGTGCCAGCAGCGGACAGCGTGACAGCTCTGGGGCCAACGTCCTGACTTTC. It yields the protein CASSGQRDSSGANVLTF.

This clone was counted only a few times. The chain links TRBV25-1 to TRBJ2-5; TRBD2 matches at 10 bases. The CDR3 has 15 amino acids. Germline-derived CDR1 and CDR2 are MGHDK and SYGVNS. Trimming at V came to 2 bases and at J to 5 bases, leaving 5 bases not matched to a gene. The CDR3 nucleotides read TGTGCCAGCAGTGAAGCTAGCGGGGGTCGGGAGACCCAGTACTTC. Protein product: CASSEASGGRETQYF.

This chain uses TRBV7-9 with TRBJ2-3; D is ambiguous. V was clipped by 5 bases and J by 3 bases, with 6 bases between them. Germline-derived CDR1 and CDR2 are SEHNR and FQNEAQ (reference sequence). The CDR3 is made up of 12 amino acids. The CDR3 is CASSVPTDTQYF. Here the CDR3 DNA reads TGTGCCAGCAGCGTCCCTACAGATACGCAGTATTTT.

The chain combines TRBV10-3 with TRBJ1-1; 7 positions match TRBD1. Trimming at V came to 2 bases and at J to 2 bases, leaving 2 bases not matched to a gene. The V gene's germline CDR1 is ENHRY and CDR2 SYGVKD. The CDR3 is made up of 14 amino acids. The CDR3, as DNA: TGTGCCATCAGTGAGAAGGGGGCTAACACTGAAGCTTTCTTT. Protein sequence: CAISEKGANTEAFF.

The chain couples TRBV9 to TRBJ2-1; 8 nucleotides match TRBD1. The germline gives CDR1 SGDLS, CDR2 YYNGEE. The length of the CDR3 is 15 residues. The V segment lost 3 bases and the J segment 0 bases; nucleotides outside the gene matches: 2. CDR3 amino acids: CASSGTGSSYNEQFF. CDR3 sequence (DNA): TGTGCCAGCAGCGGGACAGGGAGCTCCTACAATGAGCAGTTCTTC.

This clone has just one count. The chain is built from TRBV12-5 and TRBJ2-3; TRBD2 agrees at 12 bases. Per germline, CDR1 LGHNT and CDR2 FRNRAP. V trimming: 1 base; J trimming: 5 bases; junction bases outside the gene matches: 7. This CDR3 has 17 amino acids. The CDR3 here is CASGLEFLAGGKDTQYF. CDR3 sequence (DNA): TGTGCTAGTGGTTTGGAATTTCTAGCGGGAGGGAAAGATACGCAGTATTTT.

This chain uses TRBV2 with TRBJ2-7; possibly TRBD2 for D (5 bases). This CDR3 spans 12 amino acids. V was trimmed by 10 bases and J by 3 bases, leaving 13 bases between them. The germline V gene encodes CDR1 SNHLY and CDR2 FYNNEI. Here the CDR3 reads CATAREFYEQYF. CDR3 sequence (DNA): TGTGCCACCGCGAGGGAGTTCTACGAGCAGTACTTC.

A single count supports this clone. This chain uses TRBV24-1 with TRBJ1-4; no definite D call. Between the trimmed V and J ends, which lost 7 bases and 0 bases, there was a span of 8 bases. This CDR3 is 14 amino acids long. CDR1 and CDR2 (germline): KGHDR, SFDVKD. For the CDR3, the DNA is TGTGCCACCAGCTACAGTGCAACTAATGAAAAACTGTTTTTT. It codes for CATSYSATNEKLFF.

The CDR3 DNA is TGTGCCAGTAGTGAATGGTCGCAGGGGAAGACTGAAGCTTTCTTT. Protein: CASSEWSQGKTEAFF. The V and J genes are TRBV19 and TRBJ1-1, with D maybe TRBD1 (6 bases). The V gene lost 5 bases and the J gene lost 5 bases, with 18 bases spanning the gap. The CDR3 contains 15 residues. Germline-derived CDR1 and CDR2 are LNHDA and SQIVND (reference sequence).

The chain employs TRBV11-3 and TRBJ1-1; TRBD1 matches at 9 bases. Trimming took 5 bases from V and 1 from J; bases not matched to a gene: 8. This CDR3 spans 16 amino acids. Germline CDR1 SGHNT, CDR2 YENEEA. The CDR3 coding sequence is TGTGCCAGCAGCCTGCCGGACAGGGGAGAGAACACTGAAGCTTTCTTT. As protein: CASSLPDRGENTEAFF.

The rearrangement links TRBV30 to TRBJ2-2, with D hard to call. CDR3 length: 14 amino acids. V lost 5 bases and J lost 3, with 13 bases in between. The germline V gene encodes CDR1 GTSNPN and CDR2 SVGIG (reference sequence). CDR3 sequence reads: CAWGPGLHTGELFF. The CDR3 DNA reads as TGTGCCTGGGGGCCTGGGCTTCACACCGGGGAGCTGTTTTTT.

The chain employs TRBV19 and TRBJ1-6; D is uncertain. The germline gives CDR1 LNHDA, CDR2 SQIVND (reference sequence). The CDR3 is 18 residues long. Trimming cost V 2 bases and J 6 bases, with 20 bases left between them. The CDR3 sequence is CASSISAAGGVLNSPLHF. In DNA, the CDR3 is TGTGCCAGTAGTATATCCGCAGCGGGCGGGGTTCTTAATTCACCCCTCCACTTT.

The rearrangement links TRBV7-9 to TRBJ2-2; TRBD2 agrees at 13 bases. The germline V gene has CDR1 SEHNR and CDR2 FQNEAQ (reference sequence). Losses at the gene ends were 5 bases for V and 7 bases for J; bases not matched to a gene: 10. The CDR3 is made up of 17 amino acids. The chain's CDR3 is CASSRYRTSGSGGELFF. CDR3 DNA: TGTGCCAGCAGCCGCTATCGGACTAGCGGGAGTGGCGGGGAGCTGTTTTTT.

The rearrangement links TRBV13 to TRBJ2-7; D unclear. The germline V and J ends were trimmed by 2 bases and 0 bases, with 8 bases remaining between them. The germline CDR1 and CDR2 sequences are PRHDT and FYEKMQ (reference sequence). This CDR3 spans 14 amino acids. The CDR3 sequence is CASSLSSISYEQYF. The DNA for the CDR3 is TGTGCCAGCAGCTTATCTAGTATCTCCTACGAGCAGTACTTC.

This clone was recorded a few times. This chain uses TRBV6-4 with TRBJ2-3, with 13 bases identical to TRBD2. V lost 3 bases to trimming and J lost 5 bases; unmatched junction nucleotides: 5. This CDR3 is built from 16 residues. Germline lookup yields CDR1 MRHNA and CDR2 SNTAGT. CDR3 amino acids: CASSETSGGMKDTQYF. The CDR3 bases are TGTGCCAGCAGTGAGACTAGCGGGGGGATGAAAGATACGCAGTATTTT.

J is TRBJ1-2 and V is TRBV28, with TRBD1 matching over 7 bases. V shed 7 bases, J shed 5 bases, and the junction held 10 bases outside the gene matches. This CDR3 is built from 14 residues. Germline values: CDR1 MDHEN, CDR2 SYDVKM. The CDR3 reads CASNWGQGEYGYTF. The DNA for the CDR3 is TGTGCCAGCAATTGGGGTCAGGGGGAATATGGCTACACCTTC.

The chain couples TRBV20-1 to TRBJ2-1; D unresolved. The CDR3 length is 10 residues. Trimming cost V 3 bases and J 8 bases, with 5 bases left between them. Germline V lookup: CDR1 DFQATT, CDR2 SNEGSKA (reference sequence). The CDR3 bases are TGCAGTGCTAGCGAGGATGAGCAGTTCTTC. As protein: CSASEDEQFF.

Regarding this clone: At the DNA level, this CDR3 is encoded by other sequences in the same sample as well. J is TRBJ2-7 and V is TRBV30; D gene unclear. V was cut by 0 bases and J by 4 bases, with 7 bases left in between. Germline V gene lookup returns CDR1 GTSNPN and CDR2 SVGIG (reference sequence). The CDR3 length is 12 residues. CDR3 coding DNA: TGTGCCTGGAGTGTACGTGAGTACGAGCAGTACTTC. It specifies CAWSVREYEQYF.